A single sample gave rise to the 25 T cell receptor beta chains below, sequenced in a study of radiotherapy plus CTLA-4 blockade in lung cancer. The table came from immunoSEQ multiplex PCR; TCRdb's copy has only in-frame clones and leaves some out. Of roughly 110,000 clones listed, approximately 77% are singletons. The starting material was peripheral blood, obtained from a patient treated with radiotherapy plus ipilimumab. These receptors came from a human donor with non-small cell lung cancer that progressed on radiotherapy plus ipilimumab. Some clones in this sample may be carry-over from other donors' samples.

This rearrangement joins TRBV19 to TRBJ1-6; 9 bases map to TRBD1. Germline V CDR1 and CDR2: LNHDA, SQIVND (reference sequence). The CDR3 is made up of 14 amino acids. V shed 3 bases, J shed 9 bases, and the junction held 3 bases outside the gene matches. CDR3 loop: CASSMGQGGSPLHF. In nucleotides, the CDR3 is TGTGCCAGTAGTATGGGACAGGGAGGTTCACCCCTCCACTTT. The full variable domain, in which reference TRBV19 and TRBJ1-6 provide the parts outside the CDR3, is DGGITQSPKYLFRKEGQNVTLSCEQNLNHDAMYWYRQDPGQGLRLIYYSQIVNDFQKGDIAEGYSVSREKKESFPLTVTSAQKNPTAFYLCASSMGQGGSPLHFGNGTRLTVT.

The rearrangement links TRBV5-6 to TRBJ1-5; D ambiguous. Germline V gene data show CDR1 as SGHDT and CDR2 as YYEEEE. The CDR3 runs to 14 residues. V lost 0 bases, J lost 3 bases, and 7 bases lay in between. The CDR3 DNA sequence: TGTGCCAGCAGCTTGGGAAGATACAATCAGCCCCAGCATTTT. This codes for CASSLGRYNQPQHF.

V usage is TRBV6-1 and J usage is TRBJ2-1, with D perhaps being TRBD1 or TRBD2 (5 bases each). CDR1 and CDR2 (germline): MNHNS, SASEGT. V shed 7 bases and J shed 0 bases, with 13 bases lying between them. The CDR3 has 15 amino acids. The CDR3 here is CASKRWGSSYNEQFF. In nucleotides, the CDR3 is TGTGCCAGCAAGCGATGGGGGTCCTCCTACAATGAGCAGTTCTTC.

V gene TRBV9 combines with J gene TRBJ2-2; D call uncertain. In germline, CDR1 is SGDLS, CDR2 YYNGEE. V lost 2 bases, J lost 5 bases, and 13 bases lay in between. The CDR3 loop spans 15 amino acids. The CDR3 protein is CASSVQGSGTGELFF. The CDR3, as DNA: TGTGCCAGCAGCGTTCAAGGGTCGGGTACCGGGGAGCTGTTTTTT.

Only a few counts were recorded for this clone. The rearrangement links TRBV11-2 to TRBJ2-7; D gene uncertain. V was shortened by 1 base and J by 2 bases, with 12 bases between the two germline ends. Germline lookup yields CDR1 SGHAT and CDR2 FQNNGV. This CDR3 has 15 amino acids. The CDR3 DNA reads TGTGCCAGCAGCTTAGGCTCCACGGGCACCTACGAGCAGTACTTC. Residues: CASSLGSTGTYEQYF. Full variable domain (outside the CDR3, taken from reference TRBV11-2 and TRBJ2-7): EAGVAQSPRYKIIEKRQSVAFWCNPISGHATLYWYQQILGQGPKLLIQFQNNGVVDDSQLPKDRFSAERLKGVDSTLKIQPAKLEDSAVYLCASSLGSTGTYEQYFGPGTRLTVT.

This clone was observed a single time. This chain uses TRBV7-3 with TRBJ2-1; 9 bases are a match to TRBD1. Germline V CDR1 and CDR2: SGHTA, FQGTGA. V was pared by 2 bases and J by 15 bases, with 8 bases of the junction left unmatched. CDR3 size: 13 residues. For the CDR3, the DNA is TGTGCCAGCAGCTTATTTTCCGGACAGGGGTTGTTCTTC. Protein product: CASSLFSGQGLFF.

DNA of the CDR3: TGTGCCAGCAGTTTTGGAAGGGGTATACCTAACTATGGCTACACCTTC. Translation: CASSFGRGIPNYGYTF. The rearrangement joins TRBV28 to TRBJ1-2, with D possibly matching TRBD1 (5 bases). The length of the CDR3 is 16 residues. V lost 3 bases and J 0 bases, leaving 14 bases between the germline ends. The germline gives CDR1 MDHEN, CDR2 SYDVKM.

The chain employs TRBV29-1 and TRBJ2-7; D might be TRBD2 (6 bases). The CDR3 is 12 amino acids. Per the germline V gene, CDR1 is SQVTM and CDR2 is ANQGSEA. Trimming removed 3 bases from V and 5 bases from J, with 11 bases in between. CDR3 in amino acids: CSVEGGSNEQYF. The CDR3, as DNA: TGCAGCGTTGAGGGGGGTTCCAACGAGCAGTACTTC.

This clone showed up just a few times. This chain uses TRBV5-6 with TRBJ2-5; D not resolved. Germline loops: CDR1 SGHDT, CDR2 YYEEEE. The CDR3 runs to 13 residues. V was shortened by 2 bases and J by 7 bases, with 12 bases between the two germline ends. CDR3 loop: CASSLMALGTQYF. In DNA, the CDR3 is TGTGCCAGCAGCTTAATGGCACTGGGGACCCAGTACTTC.

V is TRBV19 and J is TRBJ2-1; 9 positions match TRBD1. The CDR3 runs 15 residues. CDR1 is LNHDA and CDR2 is SQIVND in the germline V gene (reference sequence). With V trimmed by 3 bases and J by 7 bases, 7 bases remained unmatched. This CDR3 is CASSIRGQGANEQFF. DNA for the CDR3: TGTGCCAGTAGTATCAGGGGACAGGGTGCTAATGAGCAGTTCTTC.

The gene calls are TRBV6-5 and TRBJ1-1, with TRBD1 matching over 9 bases. The CDR3 sequence is 13 residues long. Germline trimming cut 6 bases from V and 3 bases from J; bases unmatched to any gene: 2. Germline CDR1 and CDR2: MNHEY and SVGAGI. CDR3 loop: CASRRQGDTEAFF. DNA for the CDR3: TGTGCCAGCAGAAGACAGGGGGACACTGAAGCTTTCTTT.

This clone was found once. The V and J genes are TRBV2 and TRBJ1-2; the match to TRBD1 covers 10 bases. Germline CDR1 and CDR2: SNHLY and FYNNEI. Losses at the gene ends were 5 bases for V and 7 bases for J; bases not matched to a gene: 13. The length of the CDR3 is 16 residues. CDR3 sequence (DNA): TGTGCCAGCAGTTACCTGACGACAGGGGGCTCAGGTGGCTACACCTTC. It translates to CASSYLTTGGSGGYTF.

The chain couples TRBV27 to TRBJ2-7, with unresolved D. Germline values: CDR1 MNHEY, CDR2 SMNVEV (reference sequence). Trimming shortened V by 6 bases and J by 3 bases, and 15 bases separated the two germline ends. The CDR3 has 14 amino acids. CDR3 protein: CASSTRLGYYEQYF. As DNA, the CDR3 is TGTGCCAGCAGCACCCGGCTCGGCTACTACGAGCAGTACTTC.

The chain links TRBV4-3 to TRBJ2-5; 10 nucleotides match TRBD2. The CDR3 has 17 amino acids. CDR1 and CDR2 from the germline V gene are LGHNA and YSLEER. The V segment lost 3 bases and the J segment 4 bases; nucleotides outside the gene matches: 11. The CDR3 DNA reads as TGCGCCAGCAGCCACGGAACTAGCGGGGACCTGGGAGAGACCCAGTACTTC. Its translation: CASSHGTSGDLGETQYF.

Only a few counts were recorded for this clone. The chain joins TRBV6-6 to TRBJ2-2; D possibly corresponds to TRBD2 (5 bases). The CDR3 is 14 residues long. Germline CDR1 is MNHNY and CDR2 is SVGAGI (reference sequence). V lost 0 bases and J 6 bases, leaving 8 bases between the germline ends. DNA of the CDR3: TGTGCCAGCAGTTACTCGATGGGAGCCGGGGAGCTGTTTTTT. This translates into CASSYSMGAGELFF.

This clone was observed once. V usage is TRBV5-1 and J usage is TRBJ1-1; D might be TRBD1 (6 bases). CDR1 and CDR2 from the germline V gene are SGHRS and YFSETQ. Trimming took off 4 bases at V and 1 base at J, with 14 bases between the two ends. The CDR3 has 15 amino acids. CDR3 region: CASSGTGLQNTEAFF. CDR3 bases: TGCGCCAGCAGCGGAACAGGGCTCCAGAACACTGAAGCTTTCTTT. Based on the CDR3 plus reference TRBV5-1 and TRBJ1-1, the full variable domain is KAGVTQTPRYLIKTRGQQVTLSCSPISGHRSVSWYQQTPGQGLQFLFEYFSETQRNKGNFPGRFSGRQFSNSRSEMNVSTLELGDSALYLCASSGTGLQNTEAFFGQGTRLTVV.

V gene TRBV2 combines with J gene TRBJ1-2; 10 bases line up with TRBD1. This CDR3 is 15 amino acids long. After removal of 6 bases from V and 7 bases from J, the junction contained 11 bases not matched to a gene. Germline V gene sequence: CDR1 SNHLY, CDR2 FYNNEI. The CDR3 DNA follows: TGTGCCAGCAGACAACCGGGACAGGGGAGCTTTGGCTACACCTTC. Amino acid sequence: CASRQPGQGSFGYTF.

The chain is built from TRBV28 and TRBJ1-5; D may be TRBD1 (5 bases). This CDR3 spans 14 amino acids. CDR1 and CDR2 (germline): MDHEN, SYDVKM. Between the trimmed V and J ends, which lost 7 bases and 8 bases, there was a span of 18 bases. CDR3: CASTPWGDGKPQHF. CDR3 nucleotide sequence: TGTGCCAGCACCCCCTGGGGGGATGGCAAGCCCCAGCATTTT.

V usage is TRBV6-5 and J usage is TRBJ1-2; no firm D call. V shed 1 base and J shed 4 bases, with 13 bases lying between them. CDR1 is MNHEY and CDR2 is SVGAGI in the germline V gene. The CDR3 totals 15 residues. The DNA of the CDR3 is TGTGCCAGCAGTTACTTGACACCTCGGGGCTATGGCTACACCTTC. This gives the protein CASSYLTPRGYGYTF.

CDR3 in amino acids: CASSLQGFIYGYTF. For the CDR3, the DNA is TGTGCCAGCAGCCTACAGGGATTCATCTATGGCTACACCTTC. The rearrangement links TRBV7-9 to TRBJ1-2, with TRBD1 as a possible D gene (6 bases). V gave up 5 bases and J gave up 4 bases, with 14 bases separating them. The CDR3 is 14 amino acids. Per the germline V gene, CDR1 is SEHNR and CDR2 is FQNEAQ (reference sequence). Full variable domain (remainder filled in from reference TRBV7-9 and TRBJ1-2): DTGVSQNPRHKITKRGQNVTFRCDPISEHNRLYWYRQTLGQGPEFLTYFQNEAQLEKSRLLSDRFSAERPKGSFSTLEIQRTEQGDSAMYLCASSLQGFIYGYTFGSGTRLTVV.

V gene TRBV4-2 combines with J gene TRBJ1-2; tentatively, D is TRBD1 (6 bases). V dropped 5 bases and J dropped 1 base, with 11 bases sitting between them. The germline V gene encodes CDR1 LGHNA and CDR2 YNFKEQ. The CDR3 consists of 14 residues. CDR3 in amino acids: CASSSRGINYGYTF. In DNA form, the CDR3 reads TGTGCCAGCAGCTCGAGGGGGATTAACTATGGCTACACCTTC.

To note about this clone: Within the sample, other DNA sequences also encode this same CDR3. The gene calls are TRBV28 and TRBJ1-2; no clear D. Germline V gives CDR1 MDHEN, CDR2 SYDVKM. The CDR3 is 12 residues long. Deletions cut 2 bases from V and 2 bases from J, with 3 bases between. CDR3 residues: CASSLGNYGYTF. The CDR3 DNA follows: TGTGCCAGCAGTTTAGGGAACTATGGCTACACCTTC.

This sequence joins TRBV5-1 and TRBJ1-1; possible D gene TRBD1, 6 bases. CDR3 size: 14 residues. CDR1 is SGHRS, CDR2 YFSETQ, per germline. Between the trimmed V and J ends, which lost 2 bases and 1 base, there was a span of 9 bases. In DNA, the CDR3 is TGCGCCAGCAGCTTTCAGGGACAGAACACTGAAGCTTTCTTT. This encodes CASSFQGQNTEAFF.

The chain recombines TRBV7-8 with TRBJ1-5, with D possibly matching TRBD1 (6 bases). The CDR3 covers 17 residues. Trimming stripped 2 bases from V and 0 bases from J, with 14 bases between. Germline V CDR1 and CDR2: SGHVS, FQNEAQ. The CDR3 loop reads CASSLWSGDYSNQPQHF. The CDR3 region has the DNA TGTGCCAGCAGCTTATGGTCAGGGGACTATAGCAATCAGCCCCAGCATTTT. The full variable domain, rest sourced from reference TRBV7-8 and TRBJ1-5, is GAGVSQSPRYKVAKRGQDVALRCDPISGHVSLFWYQQALGQGPEFLTYFQNEAQLDKSGLPSDRFFAERPEGSVSTLKIQRTQQEDSAVYLCASSLWSGDYSNQPQHFGDGTRLSIL.

This clone was counted only a few times. The gene calls are TRBV19 and TRBJ1-6; possibly TRBD1 for D (5 bases). The length of the CDR3 is 14 residues. Germline CDR1 and CDR2: LNHDA and SQIVND (reference sequence). Trimming removed 4 bases from V and 9 bases from J, with 13 bases in between. CDR3 in amino acids: CASSRGSEVSPLHF. CDR3 DNA: TGTGCCAGTAGTAGGGGCTCAGAGGTTTCACCCCTCCACTTT.